A single sample is the source of the 14 T cell receptor beta chains below, sequenced in a study of cytomegalovirus exposure and HLA in healthy donors. Amplification used 60 Vbeta primers and 13 Jbeta primers. The protocol was immunoSEQ multiplex PCR, while the TCRdb copy is restricted to in-frame clones and leaves out a portion. The table shows about 150,000 clones, with roughly 64% occurring only once. Sequenced material: PBMCs. Receptor source: a woman in her thirties in good health and CMV-seropositive.

V usage is TRBV19 and J usage is TRBJ2-2; D gene unclear. The ends were cut back, 6 bases at V and 6 bases at J, with 11 bases in the middle. This CDR3 comprises 13 residues. Per germline, CDR1 LNHDA and CDR2 SQIVND (reference sequence). The DNA for the CDR3 is TGTGCCAGTAGCCAACTCAGGCCCGGGGAGCTGTTTTTT. It yields the protein CASSQLRPGELFF.

The rearrangement links TRBV6-1 to TRBJ1-6; no firm D call. The CDR3 has 15 amino acids. Trimming pared 2 bases from V and 1 base from J, leaving 6 bases between. Germline V gene sequence: CDR1 MNHNS, CDR2 SASEGT. The CDR3 sequence is CASSEIRSYNSPLHF. The CDR3 coding sequence is TGTGCCAGCAGTGAAATACGGTCCTATAATTCACCCCTCCACTTT.

The chain employs TRBV10-3 and TRBJ2-2; 9 positions agree with TRBD1. This CDR3 comprises 14 residues. V trimming: 6 bases; J trimming: 5 bases; junction bases outside the gene matches: 4. The germline V gene encodes CDR1 ENHRY and CDR2 SYGVKD. Written as DNA, the CDR3 is TGTGCCATCAGGGGACAGGGAATAACCGGGGAGCTGTTTTTT. It encodes CAIRGQGITGELFF.

The V call is TRBV18, the J call TRBJ1-1; D gene ambiguous. Trimming cost V 3 bases and J 6 bases, with 11 bases left between them. Germline V gene sequence: CDR1 KGHSH, CDR2 LQKENI. The CDR3 is 13 amino acids. In DNA, the CDR3 is TGTGCCAGCTCACCCGCGTGGGGAGCTGAAGCTTTCTTT. It translates to CASSPAWGAEAFF. The full variable domain, completed using reference TRBV18 and TRBJ1-1, is NAGVMQNPRHLVRRRGQEARLRCSPMKGHSHVYWYRQLPEEGLKFMVYLQKENIIDESGMPKERFSAEFPKEGPSILRIQQVVRGDSAAYFCASSPAWGAEAFFGQGTRLTVV.

The chain employs TRBV30 and TRBJ1-1, with 8 bases aligning to TRBD1. Germline-derived CDR1 and CDR2 are GTSNPN and SVGIG (reference sequence). Trimming took 4 bases from V and 0 from J; bases not matched to a gene: 4. The CDR3 is 14 residues long. The CDR3 sequence is CAWIQTGVNTEAFF. CDR3 sequence (DNA): TGTGCCTGGATACAGACAGGGGTGAACACTGAAGCTTTCTTT.

This rearrangement joins TRBV29-1 to TRBJ2-1; 8 bases fit TRBD1. Per the germline V gene, CDR1 is SQVTM and CDR2 is ANQGSEA. The CDR3 loop spans 15 amino acids. V gave up 1 base and J gave up 1 base; unmatched junction bases: 3. The CDR3 DNA follows: TGCAGCGTTGAAGGGTACAGGGGGTCCTACAATGAGCAGTTCTTC. The encoded protein is CSVEGYRGSYNEQFF.

V is TRBV19 and J is TRBJ2-2; 13 bases are a match to TRBD2. Germline CDR1 is LNHDA and CDR2 is SQIVND (reference sequence). Germline trimming cut 4 bases from V and 0 bases from J; bases unmatched to any gene: 2. The CDR3 spans 17 residues. The CDR3: CASSKTSGRTNTGELFF. Here the CDR3 DNA reads TGTGCCAGTAGTAAGACTAGCGGGAGGACGAACACCGGGGAGCTGTTTTTT.

The chain uses TRBV6-6 and TRBJ2-7, with 13 bases lining up with TRBD2. CDR1 is MNHNY, CDR2 SVGAGI, per germline (reference sequence). V trimming: 5 bases; J trimming: 5 bases; junction bases outside the gene matches: 9. CDR3 length: 16 residues. The CDR3 region is CASSHRTSGSDDEQYF. The CDR3 nucleotides are TGTGCCAGCAGTCATCGGACTAGCGGGAGTGACGACGAGCAGTACTTC.

This clone appeared a few times. This chain uses TRBV7-3 with TRBJ2-1, with 10 bases aligning to TRBD2. The CDR3 contains 15 residues. V was clipped by 5 bases and J by 8 bases; unmatched bases: 9. Germline V gene lookup returns CDR1 SGHTA and CDR2 FQGTGA. CDR3 bases: TGTGCCAGCAGCCAGAGGAGCGGGGGGGCCGATGAGCAGTTCTTC. As protein: CASSQRSGGADEQFF. Drawing the rest from reference TRBV7-3 and TRBJ2-1, the complete variable domain is GAGVSQTPSNKVTEKGKYVELRCDPISGHTALYWYRQSLGQGPEFLIYFQGTGAADDSGLPNDRFFAVRPEGSVSTLKIQRTERGDSAVYLCASSQRSGGADEQFFGPGTRLTVL.

The sample holds a few counts of this clone. This sequence joins TRBV6-5 and TRBJ2-5; 10 nucleotides agree with TRBD2. V gave up 4 bases and J gave up 4 bases; unmatched junction bases: 6. CDR1 and CDR2 (germline): MNHEY, SVGAGI. The CDR3 covers 15 residues. The CDR3 nucleotides read TGTGCCAGCAGTTTGGGACTAGCGTTTCCAGAGACCCAGTACTTC. It is translated as CASSLGLAFPETQYF.

The chain combines TRBV10-2 with TRBJ1-5; weak D call: TRBD1 (5 bases). The CDR3 spans 15 residues. Trimming took 6 bases from V and 1 from J, leaving 13 bases between them. CDR1 and CDR2 (germline): WSHSY, SAAADI. The CDR3 reads CASRSAGVSNQPQHF. CDR3 DNA: TGCGCCAGCAGGTCGGCGGGGGTCAGCAATCAGCCCCAGCATTTT.

This clone showed up just once. The J gene is TRBJ1-1, the V gene TRBV6-5; the match to TRBD1 covers 8 bases. The CDR3 extends over 14 amino acids. Losses at the gene ends were 4 bases for V and 11 bases for J; bases not matched to a gene: 12. Germline CDR1 and CDR2: MNHEY and SVGAGI. The CDR3 sequence is CASSSRGQGSAAFF. The CDR3, as DNA: TGTGCCAGCAGTTCCCGTGGACAGGGCTCGGCTGCTTTCTTT.

As for this clone: A much larger clone differs from this one at a single base, so this may be a read error. The chain couples TRBV2 to TRBJ1-1; 8 nucleotides line up with TRBD1. This CDR3 region has 14 residues. J gave up 0 bases and V 6 bases, and 3 bases lay outside the gene matches. The germline gives CDR1 SNHLY, CDR2 FYNNEI. Written as DNA, the CDR3 is TGTGCCAGCAGCTTGACAGGGGTGAACACTGAAGCTTTCTTT. It yields the protein CASSLTGVNTEAFF.

This chain uses TRBV13 with TRBJ1-1; D is possibly TRBD1 (5 bases). The CDR3 has 16 residues. Germline V gene data show CDR1 as PRHDT and CDR2 as FYEKMQ (reference sequence). Trimming removed 5 bases from V and 6 bases from J, with 22 bases in between. This chain's CDR3 is CASSAIGGGEVAEAFF. The CDR3 nucleotides are TGTGCCAGCAGCGCCATCGGAGGAGGGGAAGTGGCTGAAGCTTTCTTT. Full variable domain (remainder filled in from reference TRBV13 and TRBJ1-1): AAGVIQSPRHLIKEKRETATLKCYPIPRHDTVYWYQQGPGQDPQFLISFYEKMQSDKGSIPDRFSAQQFSDYHSELNMSSLELGDSALYFCASSAIGGGEVAEAFFGQGTRLTVV.